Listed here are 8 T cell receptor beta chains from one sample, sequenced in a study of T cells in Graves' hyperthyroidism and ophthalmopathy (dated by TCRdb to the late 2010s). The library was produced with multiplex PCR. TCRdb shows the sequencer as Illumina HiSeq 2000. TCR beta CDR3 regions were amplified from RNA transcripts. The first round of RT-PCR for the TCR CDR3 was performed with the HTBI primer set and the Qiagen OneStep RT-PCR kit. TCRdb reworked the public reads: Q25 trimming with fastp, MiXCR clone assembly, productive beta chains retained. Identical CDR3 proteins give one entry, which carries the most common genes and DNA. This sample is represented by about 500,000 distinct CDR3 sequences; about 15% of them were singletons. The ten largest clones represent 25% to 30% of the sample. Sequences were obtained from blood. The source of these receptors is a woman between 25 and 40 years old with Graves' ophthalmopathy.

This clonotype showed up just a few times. The CDR3 region is CASSPLDRGYEQYF. CDR3 in DNA: TGTGCCAGTAGTCCGCTGGACAGGGGATACGAGCAGTACTTC. The chain is built from TRBV19 and TRBJ2-7, with TRBD1 matching over 9 bases. The trim removed 5 bases at V and 4 bases at J, leaving 6 bases unmatched. From germline, CDR1 is LNHDA and CDR2 SQIVND (reference sequence). This CDR3 is built from 14 residues.

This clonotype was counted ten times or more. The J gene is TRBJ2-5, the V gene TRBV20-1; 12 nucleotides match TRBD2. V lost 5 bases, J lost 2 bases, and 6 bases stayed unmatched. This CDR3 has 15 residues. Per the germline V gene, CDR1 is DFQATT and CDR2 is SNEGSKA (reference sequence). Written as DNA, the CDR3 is TGCAGTGCTTTGACTAGCGGGAGCGGACAAGAGACCCAGTACTTC. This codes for CSALTSGSGQETQYF.

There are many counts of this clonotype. CDR3 nucleotides: TGTGCCCGAGGAAGAAGGACAGCCTCCTACGAGCAGTACTTC. Translated: CARGRRTASYEQYF. The chain joins TRBV30 to TRBJ2-7, with D possibly matching TRBD1 (6 bases). V was cut by 8 bases and J by 0 bases, with 17 bases left in between. The CDR3 length is 14 residues. Germline loops: CDR1 GTSNPN, CDR2 SVGIG (reference sequence).

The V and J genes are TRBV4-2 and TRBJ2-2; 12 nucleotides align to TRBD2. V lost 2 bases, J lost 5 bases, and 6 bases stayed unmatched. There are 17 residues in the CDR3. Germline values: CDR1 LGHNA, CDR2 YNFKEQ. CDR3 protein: CASSQSTSGSGTGELFF. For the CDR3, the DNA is TGTGCCAGCAGCCAATCGACTAGCGGGAGTGGAACCGGGGAGCTGTTTTTT.

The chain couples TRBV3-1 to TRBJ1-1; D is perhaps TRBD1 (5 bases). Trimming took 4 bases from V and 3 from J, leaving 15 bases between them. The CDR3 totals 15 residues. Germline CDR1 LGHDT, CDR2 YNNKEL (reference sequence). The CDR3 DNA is TGTGCCAGCAGCCTCCCCGGGACCTTAGACACTGAAGCTTTCTTT. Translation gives CASSLPGTLDTEAFF.

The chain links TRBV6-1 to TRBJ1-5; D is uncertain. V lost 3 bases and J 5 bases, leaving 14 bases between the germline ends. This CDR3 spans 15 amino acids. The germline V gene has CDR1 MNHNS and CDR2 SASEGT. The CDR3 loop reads CASSDRQVAHQPQHF. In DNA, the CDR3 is TGTGCCAGCAGTGATCGTCAGGTGGCCCATCAGCCCCAGCATTTT.

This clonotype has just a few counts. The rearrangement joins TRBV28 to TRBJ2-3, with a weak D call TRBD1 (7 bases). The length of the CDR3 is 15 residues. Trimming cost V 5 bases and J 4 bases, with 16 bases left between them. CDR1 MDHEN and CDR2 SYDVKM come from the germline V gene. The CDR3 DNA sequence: TGTGCCAGCAGTCCAGGACAGGAGGGTGCAGATACGCAGTATTTT. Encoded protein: CASSPGQEGADTQYF.

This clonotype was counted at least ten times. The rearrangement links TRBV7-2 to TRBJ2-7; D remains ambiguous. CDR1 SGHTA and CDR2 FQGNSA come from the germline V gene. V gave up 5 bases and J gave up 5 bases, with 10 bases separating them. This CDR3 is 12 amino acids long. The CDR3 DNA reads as TGTGCCAGCAGCCCGTCGAGCCACGAGCAGTACTTC. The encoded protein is CASSPSSHEQYF.